Sequencing of this T cell receptor beta chain was carried out in a study of T cell responses to AZD1222 COVID-19 vaccine. Turning to this clone: Its antigen is not identified.

Trimming stripped 3 bases from V and 1 base from J, with 7 bases between. The CDR3 length is 13 residues. Looked up from germline, CDR1 is WSHSY and CDR2 is SAAADI. Study observations and caveats: Repertoire sampling happened only post peak T cell response. Reportedly, nearly half the spike-specific TCRs target unmutated variant regions. Donors were largely white British and mainly female; clonal diversity was possibly underestimated. Just a handful of AZD1222 recipients tested seropositive at baseline.

The table came from immunoSEQ multiplex PCR; TCRdb's copy has only in-frame clones and leaves some out. The table has 88,000 or so clones, roughly 89% seen once. The receptor was derived from an adult who received the AZD1222 COVID-19 vaccine. The chain joins TRBV10-2 to TRBJ2-7; a weak D match, TRBD2 (5 bases). Sequencing was performed on peripheral blood, taken 28 days after the second AZD1222 dose. CDR3 DNA sequence: TGCGCCAGCAGTGATCCGGGGTCCTACGAGCAGTACTTC. Its protein product is CASSDPGSYEQYF.